The 18 T cell receptor beta chains below come from one sample, sequenced in a study of T-cell memory formation after mild COVID-19. TCRdb called the 5' RACE reads again in MiXCR, with one record for every CDR3 protein. The sample has roughly 370,000 distinct CDR3 sequences, about 16% seen once. Source material: PBMCs or a T cell subset sorted from them (not recorded which). The receptors here all came from a man aged 18 to 29 who had mild COVID-19 (a few samples of this study predate the infection). Cell type and time point are not known.

Comments on this clonotype: The junction departs from germline at one end; a sequencing error may be responsible. V and J are TRBV4-1 and TRBJ2-5; D not certain. Germline V gene lookup returns CDR1 MGHRA and CDR2 YSYEKL. The CDR3 totals 15 residues. The CDR3 region has the DNA TGCGCCAGCAGCCAAGAACCCGCCAGGCAAGAGACCAAGTACTTC. Its translation is CASSQEPARQETKYF.

This clonotype was observed a few times. The genes are TRBV29-1 and TRBJ2-1; 11 bases fit TRBD2. CDR1 is SQVTM and CDR2 is ANQGSEA in the germline V gene. After removal of 6 bases from V and 5 bases from J, the junction contained 6 bases not matched to a gene. This CDR3 comprises 14 residues. As DNA, the CDR3 is TGCAGCGTGTTATTAGCGGGGGGGAACAATGAGCAGTTCTTC. Protein: CSVLLAGGNNEQFF.

This clonotype was counted a few times. The chain combines TRBV12-3 or TRBV12-4 with TRBJ2-2, with 7 bases fitting TRBD2. Trimming took 8 bases from V and 4 from J; bases not matched to a gene: 10. The CDR3 length is 15 residues. The CDR3 spells CASRRLAGGTGELFF. In DNA, the CDR3 is TGTGCCAGCCGTCGACTAGCTGGTGGCACCGGGGAGCTGTTTTTT.

Ten or more counts support this clonotype. The V and J genes are TRBV7-2 and TRBJ2-3; 13 positions match TRBD2. The trim removed 5 bases at V and 4 bases at J, leaving 3 bases unmatched. CDR1 and CDR2 (germline): SGHTA, FQGNSA. The CDR3 spans 15 residues. The CDR3 spells CASSDGTSGADTQYF. CDR3 sequence (DNA): TGTGCCAGCAGCGACGGGACTAGCGGGGCAGATACGCAGTATTTT. The variable domain in full, with the rest retrieved from reference TRBV7-2 and TRBJ2-3, is GAGVSQSPSNKVTEKGKDVELRCDPISGHTALYWYRQSLGQGLEFLIYFQGNSAPDKSGLPSDRFSAERTGGSVSTLTIQRTQQEDSAVYLCASSDGTSGADTQYFGPGTRLTVL.

This clonotype was seen more than once but under ten times. This sequence joins TRBV5-1 and TRBJ2-7, with 11 bases aligning to TRBD2. Germline V lookup: CDR1 SGHRS, CDR2 YFSETQ. There are 17 residues in the CDR3. Germline trimming cut 1 base from V and 5 bases from J; bases unmatched to any gene: 11. CDR3: CASSLRPLAGGADEQYF. In DNA form, the CDR3 reads TGCGCCAGCAGCTTGCGTCCGCTAGCGGGGGGCGCCGACGAGCAGTACTTC.

The CDR3 region is CASSAWGETEAFF. CDR3 coding DNA: TGTGCCAGCAGCGCCTGGGGTGAGACTGAAGCTTTCTTT. The chain carries TRBV9 and TRBJ1-1; unclear D gene. CDR1 SGDLS and CDR2 YYNGEE come from the germline V gene. V lost 3 bases and J 5 bases, leaving 11 bases between the germline ends. The CDR3 contains 13 residues. Filled out from reference TRBV9 and TRBJ1-1, the complete variable domain reads DSGVTQTPKHLITATGQRVTLRCSPRSGDLSVYWYQQSLDQGLQFLIQYYNGEERAKGNILERFSAQQFPDLHSELNLSSLELGDSALYFCASSAWGETEAFFGQGTRLTVV.

V and J are TRBV6-5 and TRBJ2-3, with D unclear. The CDR3 has 16 residues. Per the germline V gene, CDR1 is MNHEY and CDR2 is SVGAGI. The ends were cut back, 0 bases at V and 1 base at J, with 11 bases in the middle. CDR3: CASSYSSRLRTDTQYF. CDR3 DNA: TGTGCCAGCAGTTACTCGAGTAGGCTCCGCACAGATACGCAGTATTTT.

This clonotype was seen repeatedly, ten times or more. The chain couples TRBV5-1 to TRBJ2-3; 13 nucleotides agree with TRBD2. Per germline, CDR1 SGHRS and CDR2 YFSETQ. The CDR3 loop spans 17 amino acids. V lost 3 bases, J lost 4 bases, and 8 bases stayed unmatched. CDR3 bases: TGCGCCAGCAGCTCCGGACTAGCGGGGGTGAAGTCAGATACGCAGTATTTT. Translation gives CASSSGLAGVKSDTQYF.

The chain couples TRBV5-1 to TRBJ2-3; no clear D gene. Trimming cost V 2 bases and J 0 bases, with 10 bases left between them. This CDR3 contains 15 residues. From germline, CDR1 is SGHRS and CDR2 YFSETQ. The CDR3 loop reads CASSFGPPSTDTQYF. The DNA for the CDR3 is TGCGCCAGCAGCTTCGGCCCCCCTAGCACAGATACGCAGTATTTT. Supplemented by reference TRBV5-1 and TRBJ2-3, the full variable domain reads KAGVTQTPRYLIKTRGQQVTLSCSPISGHRSVSWYQQTPGQGLQFLFEYFSETQRNKGNFPGRFSGRQFSNSRSEMNVSTLELGDSALYLCASSFGPPSTDTQYFGPGTRLTVL.

This clonotype was detected a few times. The chain is built from TRBV5-1 and TRBJ2-5, with a possible D match to TRBD1 (5 bases). Germline assignment: CDR1 SGHRS and CDR2 YFSETQ. The CDR3 is 14 residues long. V lost 7 bases to trimming and J lost 5 bases, with 18 bases between them. CDR3 DNA: TGCGCCAGCTCAGCATACTGGGGCCGGGAGACCCAGTACTTC. Translation gives CASSAYWGRETQYF. Variable domain in full (rest from reference TRBV5-1 and TRBJ2-5): KAGVTQTPRYLIKTRGQQVTLSCSPISGHRSVSWYQQTPGQGLQFLFEYFSETQRNKGNFPGRFSGRQFSNSRSEMNVSTLELGDSALYLCASSAYWGRETQYFGPGTRLLVL.

The gene calls are TRBV4-1 and TRBJ1-5, with 7 nucleotides matching TRBD1. The CDR3 is made up of 17 amino acids. The V and J ends lost 4 bases and 6 bases, in that order; junction bases with no gene match: 15. The V gene's germline CDR1 is MGHRA and CDR2 YSYEKL. This CDR3 reads CASSRSGGQGFGQPQHF. The DNA for the CDR3 is TGCGCCAGCAGCCGCTCAGGGGGGCAGGGGTTCGGTCAGCCCCAGCATTTT.

This sequence joins TRBV7-2 and TRBJ2-7, with D perhaps TRBD1 (5 bases). The V and J ends lost 2 bases and 3 bases respectively, with 8 bases between them. Germline CDR1 and CDR2: SGHTA and FQGNSA. The CDR3 loop spans 13 amino acids. CDR3 DNA sequence: TGTGCCAGCAGCTTACTTCAGGGCTACGAGCAGTACTTC. Translated, it gives CASSLLQGYEQYF.

The chain recombines TRBV2 with TRBJ2-7; D gene uncertain. Germline assignment: CDR1 SNHLY and CDR2 FYNNEI. Trimming shortened V by 6 bases and J by 1 base, and 13 bases separated the two germline ends. CDR3 length: 14 amino acids. For the CDR3, the DNA is TGTGCCAGCAGGGCAGGTCCCTCTTCCTACGAGCAGTACTTC. Amino acids: CASRAGPSSYEQYF.

This clonotype was counted between two and nine times. The gene calls are TRBV4-3 and TRBJ2-1, with 7 bases aligning to TRBD2. This CDR3 comprises 15 residues. The germline V gene has CDR1 LGHNA and CDR2 YSLEER. The ends lost 0 bases at V and 9 bases at J; junction bases unmatched: 8. CDR3 amino acids: CASSQERGRHGEQFF. Here the CDR3 DNA reads TGCGCCAGCAGCCAAGAGCGGGGGAGGCACGGTGAGCAGTTCTTC.

This clonotype occurred a few times. The DNA of the CDR3 is TGTGCCAGCAGCCGGGGTCCCGCAGGGGATAACTATGGCTACACCTTC. Translated: CASSRGPAGDNYGYTF. The rearrangement joins TRBV5-5 to TRBJ1-2; TRBD1 is a possible D gene (6 bases). The V end was cut by 4 bases, the J end by 1 base, with 17 bases between. The CDR3 runs 16 residues. CDR1 and CDR2 (germline): SGHKS, YYEKEE (reference sequence).

This chain links TRBV12-3 or TRBV12-4 with TRBJ1-1; possible D gene TRBD1, 5 bases. The CDR3 covers 14 residues. Trimming took off 4 bases at V and 4 bases at J, with 13 bases between the two ends. The CDR3 loop reads CASSSGIGVTEAFF. The CDR3 DNA follows: TGTGCCAGCAGTTCAGGGATAGGCGTCACTGAAGCTTTCTTT.

This clonotype has just a few counts. The V gene is TRBV7-2, the J gene TRBJ1-1; 8 positions match TRBD1. The V gene end was trimmed by 4 bases and the J gene end by 4 bases; junction bases not matched to a gene: 5. The CDR3 has 14 residues. Germline CDR1 is SGHTA and CDR2 is FQGNSA. The CDR3 coding sequence is TGTGCCAGCAGCTGGTACAGGGGGGGCACTGAAGCTTTCTTT. Protein sequence: CASSWYRGGTEAFF.

Only a few counts were recorded for this clonotype. The chain recombines TRBV24-1 with TRBJ2-5; D perhaps matches TRBD1 (6 bases). Trimming removed 1 base at V and 3 bases at J, with 26 bases between. Looked up from germline, CDR1 is KGHDR and CDR2 is SFDVKD. The CDR3 runs 20 residues. CDR3 coding DNA: TGTGCCACCAGTGATTTCAGCCCCTCCTTCAGTTTGACAGGAGAAGAGACCCAGTACTTC. It is translated as CATSDFSPSFSLTGEETQYF.